This T cell receptor (beta chain) came from a study of molecular identifiers for immune sequencing clone quantification (dated by TCRdb to the late 2010s). As for the study more broadly: For a replicate experiment, RNA from roughly 20,000 or 100,000 naive CD8 T cells was divided into five aliquots, of which four were sequenced. The study was a methods study using CD8 T cells to benchmark molecular-identifier clustering-based TCR repertoire sequencing (MIDCIRS) and TCR RNA copy counting. Paper-wide results and their limitations: When barcode sub-clustering was not used, chimeric consensus sequences inflated TCR diversity, with chimeras reaching as high as 47%. Modeling gave about three recovered TCR RNA copies per cell versus 8 to 10 by digital PCR, implying around 31% capture efficiency. The naive libraries included spiked-in Jurkat TCR RNA (roughly eleven copies' worth), and this Jurkat TCR RNA is not part of the donor repertoire. In CMV-specific effector cells, clones with more than 20 RNA copies contained over 98% of molecules, whereas in naive cells such clones contained under 1% of molecules. Even against a background of 750,000 to 1,000,000 naive CD8 T cells, spiked-in Jurkat TCR RNA amounting to a single cell's worth was reported to be detectable. Highly expanded clone sizes could be underestimated if identical TCR molecules share a barcode.

Library preparation used PCR. The instrument given in TCRdb is NextSeq 500. Bulk TCR libraries were made following a previously described method, with the TCR primers given in Table S5. The Qiagen AllPrep DNA/RNA kit was used to purify total RNA. Before analysis, reads from multiple sequencing runs of one library were combined. Under the source paper's analysis protocol: Reads were retained only if the reads had an exact TCR constant sequence, and the retained reads were trimmed to 150 nt and grouped according to their 12-nt molecular barcodes. Reads in each barcode group were sub-clustered using a 15% Levenshtein threshold, and a quality-weighted consensus sequence was built for each RNA molecule. Non-functional sequences were excluded, and lower-count sequences lying one edit away from another sequence were also excluded. Barcode sub-clusters with fewer than 20% of the maximum read count were removed, based on fitting two negative binomial distributions. Starting from the raw public reads, TCRdb applied fastp trimming at Q25, assembled clones with MiXCR and retained in-frame beta chains. One record per CDR3 amino acid sequence lists the most common genes and DNA. These V and J calls derive from TCRdb rather than the authors' analysis. The sample includes 90,000 to 120,000 distinct CDR3 sequences, with roughly a third observed a single time. The biggest ten clones account for approximately 3.8% of the sample.

Regarding this clonotype: Its antigen remains undetermined. Mismatch with germline at one junction end may stem from a read error.

For CDR1 and CDR2, the germline V gene lists MNHEY and SVGEGT. The CDR3 measures 12 amino acids from cysteine to phenylalanine. Of all the DNA, just the CDR3 is kept, 36 bases in frame from base 1. Libraries of naive CD8 T cells were built from anywhere between roughly 17,000 and 1,000,000 sorted cells, with 10%, 30% or 50% of the purified RNA used. On a BD FACSAria II, naive CD8 T cells were FACS-sorted as CD8+CD4-CCR7+CD45RA+ and collected into RLT Plus buffer. To test detection sensitivity, Jurkat RNA equivalent to more than 8 TCR copies was spiked into samples of roughly 18,000-1,100,000 naive CD8 T cells. Enrichment of CD8 T cells was performed with RosetteSep CD8+ T Cell Enrichment Cocktail and Ficoll-Paque, after which ACK red cell lysis was carried out.

The receptor comes from a human donor in good health. Some libraries in this study had Jurkat cell RNA spiked in. The material sequenced was naive CD8+ T cells from blood, with Jurkat cell RNA spiked in. The sample's cell subset or site label, decoded: FACS-sorted CD8+CD4-CCR7+CD45RA+ naive T cells. Recombination joined TRBV6-2 or TRBV6-3 with TRBJ1-1; no D gene can be assigned with confidence. The CDR3 in this case is CATGDSHTEAFF. The DNA reads TGTGCCACCGGGGATAGCCACACAGAAGCATTCTTT.